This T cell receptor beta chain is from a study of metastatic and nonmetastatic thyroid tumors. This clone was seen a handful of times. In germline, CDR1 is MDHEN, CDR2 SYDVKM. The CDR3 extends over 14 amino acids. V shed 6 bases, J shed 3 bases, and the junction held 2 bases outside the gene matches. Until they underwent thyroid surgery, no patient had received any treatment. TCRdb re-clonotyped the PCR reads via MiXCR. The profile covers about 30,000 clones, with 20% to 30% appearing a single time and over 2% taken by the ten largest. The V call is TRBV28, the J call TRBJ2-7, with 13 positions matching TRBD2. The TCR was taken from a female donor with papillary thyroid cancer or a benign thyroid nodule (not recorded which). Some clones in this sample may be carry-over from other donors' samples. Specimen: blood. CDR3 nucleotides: TGTGCCAGCAGACGGACTAGCGGGAGCTACGAGCAGTACTTC. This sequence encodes CASRRTSGSYEQYF.